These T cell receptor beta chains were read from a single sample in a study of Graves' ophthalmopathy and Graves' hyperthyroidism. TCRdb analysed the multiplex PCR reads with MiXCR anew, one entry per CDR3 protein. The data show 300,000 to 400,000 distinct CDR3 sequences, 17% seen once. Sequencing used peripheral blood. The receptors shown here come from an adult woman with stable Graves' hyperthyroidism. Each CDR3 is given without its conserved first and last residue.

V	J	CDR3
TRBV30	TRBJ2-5	AWGGPQETQY
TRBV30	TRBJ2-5	AWSVRVPRTQETQY
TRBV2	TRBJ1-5	ASSLTGGASNQPQH
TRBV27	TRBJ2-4	ASSSRTGRDIQY
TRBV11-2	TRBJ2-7	ASSLVVLLAGANEQY
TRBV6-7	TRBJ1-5	ASSCGFQPQH
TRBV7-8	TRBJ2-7	ASSYLAHGGDEQY
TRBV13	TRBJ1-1	ASSFEYTEAF
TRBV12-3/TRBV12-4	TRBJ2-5	ASGDSETQY
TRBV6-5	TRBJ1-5	ASSYRTAAYSNQPQH
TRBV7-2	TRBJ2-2	ASSPRILEAGTGELF
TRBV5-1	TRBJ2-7	ASSSGGGVTYEQY
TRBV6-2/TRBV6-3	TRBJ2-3	ASIRSLVTDTQY
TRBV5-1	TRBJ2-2	ASRRAWGNTGELF
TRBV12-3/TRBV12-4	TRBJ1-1	ASTNPGRTEAF
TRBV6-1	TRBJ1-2	ASRTGGRYGYT
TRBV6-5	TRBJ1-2	ASSYSPGAVHGYT
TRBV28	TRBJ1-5	ASSLWEGLQGALGNQPQH
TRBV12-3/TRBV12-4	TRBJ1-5	ASSRQTGSNQPQH
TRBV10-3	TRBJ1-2	AISESVGQEGYT
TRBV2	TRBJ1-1	ASGKRVMTEAF
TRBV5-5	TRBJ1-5	ASSLVPGARNQPQH
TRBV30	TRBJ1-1	AWSRGTEAF
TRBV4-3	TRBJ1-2	ASSQGQLGYGYT
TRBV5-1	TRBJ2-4	ASTSLWENIQY
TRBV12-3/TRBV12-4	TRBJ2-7	ASSLTLQGRRDEQY
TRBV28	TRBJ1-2	ASSLGWVAYGYT
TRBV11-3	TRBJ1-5	ASSLSDSNQPQH
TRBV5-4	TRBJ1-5	ASSFLSTADPNSNQPQH
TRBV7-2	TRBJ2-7	ASSFTGTDSYEQY
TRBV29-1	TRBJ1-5	SVRTGNNQPQH
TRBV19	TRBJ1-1	ASSNRGVRSTEAF
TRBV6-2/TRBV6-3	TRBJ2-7	ASTSGTGGNYEQY
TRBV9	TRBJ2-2	ASSQTWQNTGELF
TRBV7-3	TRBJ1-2	ASSFVAHRESRTGAVYGYT
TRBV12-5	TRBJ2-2	ASGLEKRDRNTGELF
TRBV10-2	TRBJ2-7	ASSGTGLHEQY
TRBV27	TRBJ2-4	ASSSLIGKNIQY
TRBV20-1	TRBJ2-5	SARGGFETQY
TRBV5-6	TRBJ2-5	ASSDTGKETQY
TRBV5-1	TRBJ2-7	ASSSGTGQGALY
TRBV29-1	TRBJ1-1	SVVSTQNTEAF
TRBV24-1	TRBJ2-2	ATSDAEQGVSGELF
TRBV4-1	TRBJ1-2	ASSQEIWRGDSEAIRHT
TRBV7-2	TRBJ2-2	ASSLVTSARELF
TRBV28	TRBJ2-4	ASGKAGGPKNIKY
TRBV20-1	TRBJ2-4	SAVPSDRLAKNIKY
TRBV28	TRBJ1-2	ASTLPGPNYGYT
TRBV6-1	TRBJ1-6	ASSEETGGHDSPLH
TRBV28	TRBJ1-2	ASSQGGQEYYGYT
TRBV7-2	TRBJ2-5	ASSLFSFIRQGAQQETQY
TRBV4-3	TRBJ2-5	ASSQGDSGVETQY
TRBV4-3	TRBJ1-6	ASSQDKTSAYNSPLH
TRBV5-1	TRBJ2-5	ASSWTDSQETQY
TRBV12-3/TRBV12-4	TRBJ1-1	ASSLRFTEAF